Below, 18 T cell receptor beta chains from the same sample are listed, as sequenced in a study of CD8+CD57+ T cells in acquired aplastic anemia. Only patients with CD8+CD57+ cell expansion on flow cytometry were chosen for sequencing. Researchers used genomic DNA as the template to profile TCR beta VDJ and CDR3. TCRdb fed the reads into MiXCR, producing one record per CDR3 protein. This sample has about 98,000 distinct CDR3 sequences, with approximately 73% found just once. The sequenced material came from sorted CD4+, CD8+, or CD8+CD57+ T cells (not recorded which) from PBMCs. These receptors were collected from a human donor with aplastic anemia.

The chain's CDR3 is CASSIRGGGVPTDTQYF. The CDR3 DNA reads as TGTGCCAGTAGTATAAGGGGCGGAGGGGTTCCGACAGATACGCAGTATTTT. J is TRBJ2-3 and V is TRBV19, with D maybe TRBD2 (6 bases). There are 17 residues in the CDR3. Germline V gene data show CDR1 as LNHDA and CDR2 as SQIVND (reference sequence). V dropped 2 bases and J dropped 3 bases, with 18 bases sitting between them.

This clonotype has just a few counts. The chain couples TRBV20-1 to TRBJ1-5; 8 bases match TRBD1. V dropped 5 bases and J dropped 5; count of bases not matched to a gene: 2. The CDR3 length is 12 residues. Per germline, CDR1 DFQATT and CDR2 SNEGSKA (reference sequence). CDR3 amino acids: CSAVQGDQPQHF. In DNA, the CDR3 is TGCAGTGCTGTACAGGGGGATCAGCCCCAGCATTTT.

In DNA, the CDR3 is TGTGCCAGCAGTTTAGCAGGGGGCGCTGGCTACACCTTC. This sequence encodes CASSLAGGAGYTF. This sequence joins TRBV12-3 or TRBV12-4 and TRBJ1-2; 7 bases map to TRBD1. The CDR3 has 13 residues. J lost 7 bases, V lost 0 bases, and 2 bases had no gene match.

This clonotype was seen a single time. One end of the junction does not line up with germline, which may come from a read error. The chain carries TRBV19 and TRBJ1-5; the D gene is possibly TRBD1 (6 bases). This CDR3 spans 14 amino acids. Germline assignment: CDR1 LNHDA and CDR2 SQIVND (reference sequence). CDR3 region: CASRRTANDQPQHF. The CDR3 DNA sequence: TGTGCCAGTAGGCGGACAGCTAATGATCAACCCCAGCATTTT.

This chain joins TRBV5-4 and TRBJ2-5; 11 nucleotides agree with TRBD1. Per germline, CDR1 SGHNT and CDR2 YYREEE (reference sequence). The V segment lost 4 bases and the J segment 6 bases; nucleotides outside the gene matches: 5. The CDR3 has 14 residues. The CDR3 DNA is TGTGCCAGCAGCAGGGACAGGGGGATGAAGACCCAGTACTTC. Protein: CASSRDRGMKTQYF. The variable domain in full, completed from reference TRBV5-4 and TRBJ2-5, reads ETGVTQSPTHLIKTRGQQVTLRCSSQSGHNTVSWYQQALGQGPQFIFQYYREEENGRGNFPPRFSGLQFPNYSSELNVNALELDDSALYLCASSRDRGMKTQYFGPGTRLLVL.

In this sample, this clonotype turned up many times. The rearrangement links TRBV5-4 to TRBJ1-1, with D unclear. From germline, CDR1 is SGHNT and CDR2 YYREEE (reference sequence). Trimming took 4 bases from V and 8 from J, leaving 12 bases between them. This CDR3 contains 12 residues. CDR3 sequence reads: CASSRDTPEAFF. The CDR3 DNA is TGTGCCAGCAGCAGGGATACACCAGAAGCTTTCTTT.

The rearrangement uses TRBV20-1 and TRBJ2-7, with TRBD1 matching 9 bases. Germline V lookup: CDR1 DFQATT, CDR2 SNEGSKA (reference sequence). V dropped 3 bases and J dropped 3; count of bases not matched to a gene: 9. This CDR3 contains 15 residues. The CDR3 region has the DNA TGCAGTGCTAGCTGGGGACAGGGAGGACTCTACGAGCAGTACTTC. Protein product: CSASWGQGGLYEQYF.

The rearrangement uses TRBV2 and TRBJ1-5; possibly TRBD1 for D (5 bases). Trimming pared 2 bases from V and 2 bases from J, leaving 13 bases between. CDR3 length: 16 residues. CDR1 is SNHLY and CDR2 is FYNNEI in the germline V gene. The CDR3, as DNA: TGTGCCAGCAGTGAACTTGGGGCAAATGGCAATCAGCCCCAGCATTTT. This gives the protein CASSELGANGNQPQHF.

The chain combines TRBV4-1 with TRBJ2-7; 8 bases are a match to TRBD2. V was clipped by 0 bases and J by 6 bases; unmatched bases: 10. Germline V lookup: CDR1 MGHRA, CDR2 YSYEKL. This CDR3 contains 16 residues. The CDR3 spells CASSQDRTGGRAEQYF. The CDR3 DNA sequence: TGCGCCAGCAGCCAAGATCGGACGGGGGGGCGGGCCGAGCAGTACTTC.

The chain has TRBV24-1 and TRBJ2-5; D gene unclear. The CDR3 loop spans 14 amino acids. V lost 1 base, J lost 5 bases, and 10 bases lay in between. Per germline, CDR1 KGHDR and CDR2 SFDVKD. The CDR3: CATSDFQAAETQYF. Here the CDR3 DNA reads TGTGCCACCAGTGATTTCCAGGCGGCCGAGACCCAGTACTTC.

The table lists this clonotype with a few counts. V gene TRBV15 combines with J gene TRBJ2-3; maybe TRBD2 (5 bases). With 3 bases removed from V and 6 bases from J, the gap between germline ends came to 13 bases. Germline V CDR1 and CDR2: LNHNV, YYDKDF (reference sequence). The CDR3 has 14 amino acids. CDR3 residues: CATSRLSRRDTQYF. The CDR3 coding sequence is TGTGCCACCAGCAGGTTATCGAGGAGGGATACGCAGTATTTT.

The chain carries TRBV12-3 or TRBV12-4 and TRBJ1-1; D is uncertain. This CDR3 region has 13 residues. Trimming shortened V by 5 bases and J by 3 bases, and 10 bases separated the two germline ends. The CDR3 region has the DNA TGTGCCAGCAGTGGAACAGTCTACACTGAAGCTTTCTTT. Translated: CASSGTVYTEAFF.

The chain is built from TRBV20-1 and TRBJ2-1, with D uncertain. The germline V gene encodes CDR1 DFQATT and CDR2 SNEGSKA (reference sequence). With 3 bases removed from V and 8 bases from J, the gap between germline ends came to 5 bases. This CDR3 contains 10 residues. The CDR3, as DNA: TGCAGTGCTAGGGGCGATGAGCAGTTCTTC. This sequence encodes CSARGDEQFF.

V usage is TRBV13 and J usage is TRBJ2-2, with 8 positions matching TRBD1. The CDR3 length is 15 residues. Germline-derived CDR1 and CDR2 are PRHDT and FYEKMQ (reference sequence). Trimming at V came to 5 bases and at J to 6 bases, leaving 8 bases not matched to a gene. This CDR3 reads CASSDGQGKAGELFF. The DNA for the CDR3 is TGTGCCAGCAGCGACGGACAGGGAAAAGCCGGGGAGCTGTTTTTT.

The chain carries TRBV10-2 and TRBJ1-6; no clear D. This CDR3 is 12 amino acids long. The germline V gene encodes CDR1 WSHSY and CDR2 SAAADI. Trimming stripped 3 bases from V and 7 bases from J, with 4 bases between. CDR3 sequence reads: CASSEVNSPLHF. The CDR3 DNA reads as TGCGCCAGCAGTGAAGTGAATTCACCCCTCCACTTT.

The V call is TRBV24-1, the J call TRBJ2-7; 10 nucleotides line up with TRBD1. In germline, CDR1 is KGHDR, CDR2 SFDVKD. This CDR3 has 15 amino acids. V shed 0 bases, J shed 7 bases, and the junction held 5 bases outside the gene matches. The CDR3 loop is CATSDLLDRGGEQYF. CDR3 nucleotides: TGTGCCACCAGTGATTTGCTGGACAGGGGGGGTGAGCAGTACTTC.

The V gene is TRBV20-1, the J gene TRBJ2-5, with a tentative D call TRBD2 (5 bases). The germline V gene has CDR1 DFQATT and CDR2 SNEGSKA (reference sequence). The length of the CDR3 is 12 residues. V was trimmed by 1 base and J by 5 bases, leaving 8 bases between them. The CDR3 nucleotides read TGCAGTGCTAGAGGGACGGGGGAGACCCAGTACTTC. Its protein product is CSARGTGETQYF.

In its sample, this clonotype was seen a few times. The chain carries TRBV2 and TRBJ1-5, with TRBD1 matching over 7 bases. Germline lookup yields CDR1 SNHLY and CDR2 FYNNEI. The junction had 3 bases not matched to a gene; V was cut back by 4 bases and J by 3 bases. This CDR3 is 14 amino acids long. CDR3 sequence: CASSAGGFNQPQHF. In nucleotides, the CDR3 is TGTGCCAGCAGTGCAGGGGGATTCAATCAGCCCCAGCATTTT.